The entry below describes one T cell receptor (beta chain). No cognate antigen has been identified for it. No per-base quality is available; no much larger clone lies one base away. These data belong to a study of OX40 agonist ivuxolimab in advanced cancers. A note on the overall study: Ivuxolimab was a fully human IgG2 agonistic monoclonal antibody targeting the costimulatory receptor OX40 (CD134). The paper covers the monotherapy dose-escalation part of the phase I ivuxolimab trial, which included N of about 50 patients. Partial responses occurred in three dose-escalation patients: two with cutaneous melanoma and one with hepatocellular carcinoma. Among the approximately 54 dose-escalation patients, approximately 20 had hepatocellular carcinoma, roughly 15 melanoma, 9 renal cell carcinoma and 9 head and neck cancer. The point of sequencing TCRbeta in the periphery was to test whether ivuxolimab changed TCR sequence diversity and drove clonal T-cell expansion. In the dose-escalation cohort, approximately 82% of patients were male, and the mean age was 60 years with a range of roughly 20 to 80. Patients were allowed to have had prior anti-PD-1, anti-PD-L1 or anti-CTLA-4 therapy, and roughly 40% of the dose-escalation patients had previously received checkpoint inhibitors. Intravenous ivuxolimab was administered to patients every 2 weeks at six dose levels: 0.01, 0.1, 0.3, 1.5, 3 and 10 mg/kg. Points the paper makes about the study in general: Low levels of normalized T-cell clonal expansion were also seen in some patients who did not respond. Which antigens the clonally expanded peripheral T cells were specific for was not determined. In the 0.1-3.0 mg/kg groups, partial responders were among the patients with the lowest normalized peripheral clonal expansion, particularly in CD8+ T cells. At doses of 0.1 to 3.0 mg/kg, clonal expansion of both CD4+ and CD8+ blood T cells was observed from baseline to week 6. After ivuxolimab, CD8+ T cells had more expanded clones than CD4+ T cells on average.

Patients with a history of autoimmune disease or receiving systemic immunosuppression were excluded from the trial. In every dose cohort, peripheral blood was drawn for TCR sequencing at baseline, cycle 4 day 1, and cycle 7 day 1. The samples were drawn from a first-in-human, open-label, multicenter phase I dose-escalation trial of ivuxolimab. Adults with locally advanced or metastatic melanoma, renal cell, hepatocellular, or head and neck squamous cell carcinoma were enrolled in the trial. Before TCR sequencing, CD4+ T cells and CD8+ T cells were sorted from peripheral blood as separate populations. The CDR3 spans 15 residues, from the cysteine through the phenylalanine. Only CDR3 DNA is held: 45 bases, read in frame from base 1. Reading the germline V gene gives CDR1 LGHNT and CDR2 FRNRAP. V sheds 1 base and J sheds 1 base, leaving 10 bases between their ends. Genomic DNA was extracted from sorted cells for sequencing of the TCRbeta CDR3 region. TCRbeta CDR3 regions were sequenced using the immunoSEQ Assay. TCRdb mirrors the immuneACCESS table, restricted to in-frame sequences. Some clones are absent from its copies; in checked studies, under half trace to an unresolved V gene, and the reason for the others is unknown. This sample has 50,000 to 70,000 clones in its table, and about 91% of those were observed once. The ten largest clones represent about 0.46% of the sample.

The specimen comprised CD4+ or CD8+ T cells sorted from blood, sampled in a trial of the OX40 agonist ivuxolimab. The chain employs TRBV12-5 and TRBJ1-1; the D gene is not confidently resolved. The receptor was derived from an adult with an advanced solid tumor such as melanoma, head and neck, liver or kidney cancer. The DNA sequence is TGTGCTAGTGGTTTGGGCAGGCGGGGGAACACTGAAGCTTTCTTT. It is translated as CASGLGRRGNTEAFF.